This is a list of T cell receptor beta chains from one sample in a study of PD-L1 blockade in urothelial cancer. The assay was immunoSEQ multiplex PCR, and TCRdb's table has in-frame clones only and misses some. The sample records tens of thousands of clones, approximately 90% being singletons. The sample was PBMCs, taken around atezolizumab (anti-PD-L1) treatment. These receptor sequences come from a man in his 60s with urothelial cancer. Each CDR3 is given with its conserved first and last residue. The D gene is left open where the match is weak. Expanded clones are given a class, and other clones once, few, many or no size at all.

cdr3_aa | d_call | j_call | clone_size | v_call
CASKVDSSYEQYF | . | TRBJ2-7 | . | TRBV2
CAWRGRGTYEQYF | . | TRBJ2-7 | . | TRBV30
CASSEQGTYENYGYTF | . | TRBJ1-2 | . | TRBV6-1
CASRSSRQGGTDTQYF | TRBD1 | TRBJ2-3 | . | TRBV7-9
CAISEIKEGSGALTQYF | TRBD2 | TRBJ2-5 | . | TRBV10-3
CASSPRDKGEYEQFF | . | TRBJ2-1 | . | TRBV18
CASSMARLNEKLFF | . | TRBJ1-4 | . | TRBV19
CASSLPGLAYEQYF | TRBD2 | TRBJ2-7 | . | TRBV28
CASSVGTENINSPLHF | . | TRBJ1-6 | medium-sized | TRBV9
CASSELQGAFNEQFF | TRBD1 | TRBJ2-1 | . | TRBV2
CSITPGQTRGQYF | . | TRBJ2-7 | . | TRBV29-1
CASSPQGLDRTQYF | TRBD2 | TRBJ2-5 | . | TRBV18
CAWRRAGVETQYF | TRBD2 | TRBJ2-5 | . | TRBV30
CASSPTNRQGDYYEQYF | TRBD1 | TRBJ2-7 | once | TRBV7-9
CASRHGGPPLTEAFF | . | TRBJ1-1 | . | TRBV6-5
CASSEATPPGGGANEKLFF | . | TRBJ1-4 | . | TRBV6-1
CASRPSADLNTEAFF | . | TRBJ1-1 | . | TRBV5-1
CASSLVVNEKLFF | . | TRBJ1-4 | . | TRBV7-9
CASSYSTNNEQFF | . | TRBJ2-1 | . | TRBV6-5
CASSYLQGRGYTF | . | TRBJ1-2 | . | TRBV6-5
CSVARQGDGTEAFF | TRBD1 | TRBJ1-1 | few | TRBV29-1
CSAIRDSGNTIYF | . | TRBJ1-3 | few | TRBV29-1
CASSPARVANEQFF | . | TRBJ2-1 | . | TRBV9
CASSYSPGQGALGYTF | TRBD1 | TRBJ1-2 | few | TRBV6-5
CASSSAGASNEKLFF | . | TRBJ1-4 | . | TRBV28
CASSLWGTGDNEKLFF | TRBD1 | TRBJ1-4 | . | TRBV28
CATSAGRSAYEQYF | . | TRBJ2-7 | . | TRBV15
CASSIASGGDNEQFF | TRBD2 | TRBJ2-1 | . | TRBV19
CASSPDSGGDTQYF | . | TRBJ2-3 | . | TRBV7-2
CASSLSTSVDTQYF | TRBD2 | TRBJ2-3 | . | TRBV7-2
CASSPGGAGADTQYF | TRBD1 | TRBJ2-3 | . | TRBV5-5
CASSTQVNTEAFF | . | TRBJ1-1 | few | TRBV6-5
CASRPESGYEQYF | . | TRBJ2-7 | . | TRBV2
CASSYPRPGQGVESGEKLFF | TRBD1 | TRBJ1-4 | . | TRBV7-6
CASSPRDRMNTEAFF | TRBD1 | TRBJ1-1 | . | TRBV9
CAWSGRGVTEAFF | TRBD1 | TRBJ1-1 | few | TRBV30
CASSPGLVFYNEQFF | TRBD2 | TRBJ2-1 | . | TRBV5-4
CASSIEGHLNTEAFF | . | TRBJ1-1 | . | TRBV19
CASSRGGGDTQYF | TRBD2 | TRBJ2-3 | . | TRBV11-2
CASSEGGNYNEQFF | . | TRBJ2-1 | once | TRBV10-1
CASRGTGQPNEKLFF | TRBD1 | TRBJ1-4 | . | TRBV2
CASSLTLRNSPLHF | . | TRBJ1-6 | few | TRBV7-3
CSVGDREPDTQYF | TRBD1 | TRBJ2-3 | . | TRBV29-1
CASSQTWDRGNTIYF | TRBD1 | TRBJ1-3 | . | TRBV4-1
CASSPIPEGRVGELFF | . | TRBJ2-2 | . | TRBV4-3
CASSAGINQPQHF | . | TRBJ1-5 | . | TRBV6-1
CASSPGGGGTVNTEAFF | . | TRBJ1-1 | few | TRBV5-4
CASSPQGKANYGYTF | . | TRBJ1-2 | . | TRBV7-2
CASSLEATRNTDTQYF | . | TRBJ2-3 | . | TRBV7-2
CATSLHSGGATGELFF | TRBD2 | TRBJ2-2 | . | TRBV15
CASSFFYEGEQFF | . | TRBJ2-1 | once | TRBV5-1
CASSEYGELFF | . | TRBJ2-2 | . | TRBV2
CASSLASAHNEQFF | . | TRBJ2-1 | . | TRBV14
CASSMFASAGYEQYF | . | TRBJ2-7 | . | TRBV5-6